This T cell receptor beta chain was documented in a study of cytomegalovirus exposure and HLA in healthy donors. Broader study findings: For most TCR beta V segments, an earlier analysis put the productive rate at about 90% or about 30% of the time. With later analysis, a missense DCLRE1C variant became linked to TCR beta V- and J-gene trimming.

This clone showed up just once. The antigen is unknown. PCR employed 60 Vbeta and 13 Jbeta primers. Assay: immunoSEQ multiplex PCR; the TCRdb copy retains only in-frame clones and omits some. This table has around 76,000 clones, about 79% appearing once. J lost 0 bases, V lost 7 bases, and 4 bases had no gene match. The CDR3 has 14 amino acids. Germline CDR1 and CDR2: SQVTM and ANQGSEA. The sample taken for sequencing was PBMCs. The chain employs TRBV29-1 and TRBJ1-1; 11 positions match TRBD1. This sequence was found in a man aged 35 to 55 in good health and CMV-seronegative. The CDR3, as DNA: TGCAGCGGTGGGACAGGGGGTCTGAACACTGAAGCTTTCTTT. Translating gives CSGGTGGLNTEAFF.